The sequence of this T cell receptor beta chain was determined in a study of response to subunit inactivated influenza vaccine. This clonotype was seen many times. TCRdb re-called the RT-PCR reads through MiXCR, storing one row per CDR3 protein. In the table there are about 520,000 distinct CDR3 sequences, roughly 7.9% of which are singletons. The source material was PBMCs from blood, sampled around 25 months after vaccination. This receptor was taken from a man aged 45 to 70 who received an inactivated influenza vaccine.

CDR3 nucleotide sequence: TGCGCCAGCAGCCCCAGCGACACCGGGGAGCTGTTTTTT. It yields the protein CASSPSDTGELFF. This chain uses TRBV5-1 with TRBJ2-2; unclear D gene. Germline-derived CDR1 and CDR2 are SGHRS and YFSETQ. The length of the CDR3 is 13 residues. Trimming left V 4 bases short and J 3 bases short, with 7 bases between.